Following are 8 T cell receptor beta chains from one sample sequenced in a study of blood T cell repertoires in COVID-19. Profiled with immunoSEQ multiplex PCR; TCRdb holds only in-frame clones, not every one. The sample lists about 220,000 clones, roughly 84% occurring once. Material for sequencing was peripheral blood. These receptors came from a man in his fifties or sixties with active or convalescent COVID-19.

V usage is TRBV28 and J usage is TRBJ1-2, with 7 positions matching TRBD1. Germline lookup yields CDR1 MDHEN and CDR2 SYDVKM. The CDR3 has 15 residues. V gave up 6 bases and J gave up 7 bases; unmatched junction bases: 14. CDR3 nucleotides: TGTGCCAGCAGCCTAAGGGCCAGGGGGGTAGGTGGCTACACCTTC. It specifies CASSLRARGVGGYTF.

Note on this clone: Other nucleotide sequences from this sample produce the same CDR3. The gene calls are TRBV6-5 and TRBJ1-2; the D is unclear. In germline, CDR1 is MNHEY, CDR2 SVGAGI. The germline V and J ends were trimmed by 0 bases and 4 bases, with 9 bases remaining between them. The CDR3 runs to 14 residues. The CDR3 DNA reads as TGTGCCAGCAGTTACTCGATAGGGAGCTATGGCTACACCTTC. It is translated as CASSYSIGSYGYTF.

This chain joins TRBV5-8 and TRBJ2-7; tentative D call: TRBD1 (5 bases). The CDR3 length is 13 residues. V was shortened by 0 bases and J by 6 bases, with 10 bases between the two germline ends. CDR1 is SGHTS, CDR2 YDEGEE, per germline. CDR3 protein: CASSLAPGSEQYV. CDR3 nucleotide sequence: TGTGCCAGCAGCTTGGCCCCAGGGTCCGAGCAGTACGTC.

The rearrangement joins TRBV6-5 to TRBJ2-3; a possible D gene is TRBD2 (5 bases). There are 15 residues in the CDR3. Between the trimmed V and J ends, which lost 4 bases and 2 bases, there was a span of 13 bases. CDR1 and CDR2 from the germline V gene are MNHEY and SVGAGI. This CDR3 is CASSSHAGLTDTQYF. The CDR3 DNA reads TGTGCCAGCAGTTCTCATGCGGGCCTCACAGATACGCAGTATTTT.

For the CDR3, the DNA is TGTGCCAGCATCCCCCCAGGTCCTTGGGAGTCCACAGATACGCAGTATTTT. The encoded protein is CASIPPGPWESTDTQYF. The rearrangement joins TRBV7-2 to TRBJ2-3; TRBD2 is a possible D gene (5 bases). Per the germline V gene, CDR1 is SGHTA and CDR2 is FQGNSA. With 7 bases removed from V and 2 bases from J, the gap between germline ends came to 22 bases. This CDR3 is 17 amino acids long.

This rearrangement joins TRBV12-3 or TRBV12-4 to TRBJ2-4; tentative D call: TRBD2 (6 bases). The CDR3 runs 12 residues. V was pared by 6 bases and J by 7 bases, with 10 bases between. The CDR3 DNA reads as TGTGCCAGCAGGTACGGAGGGAACATTCAGTACTTC. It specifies CASRYGGNIQYF.

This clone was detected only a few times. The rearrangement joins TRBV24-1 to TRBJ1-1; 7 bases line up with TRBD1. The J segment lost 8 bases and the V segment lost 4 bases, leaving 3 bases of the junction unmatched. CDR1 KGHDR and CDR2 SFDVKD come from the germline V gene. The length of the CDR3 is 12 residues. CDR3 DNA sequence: TGTGCCACCAGTGAAAACAGGGGAGAAGCTTTCTTT. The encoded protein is CATSENRGEAFF.

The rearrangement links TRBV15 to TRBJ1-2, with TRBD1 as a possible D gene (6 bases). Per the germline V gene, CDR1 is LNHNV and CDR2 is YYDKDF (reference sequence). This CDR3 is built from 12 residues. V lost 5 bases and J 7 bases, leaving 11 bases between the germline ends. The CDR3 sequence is CATSQNRAGYTF. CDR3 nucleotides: TGTGCCACCAGCCAGAACAGGGCTGGCTACACCTTC.